This T cell receptor (beta chain) stems from a study of T cells in Graves' hyperthyroidism and ophthalmopathy. The source material, RNA transcripts, was used to amplify TCR beta CDR3 regions. In the first-round RT-PCR of the TCR CDR3, the HTBI primer set was used. In TCRdb, the multiplex PCR reads were re-called with MiXCR into one record per CDR3 protein. Seen here are around 360,000 distinct CDR3 sequences, 13% to 15% observed once, and the top ten hold 15% to 20%. Study-wide findings and caveats: The blood repertoire included most of the expanded thyroid clonotypes above 0.001.

Ophthalmopathy in the patients scored at least 3 on Clinical Activity Score and at least 4 on NOSPECS grade, lasting under 3 months. Diagnosis relied on clinical symptoms, serum thyroxine and TRAb, thyroid ultrasound and orbital computed tomography. PBMCs were sourced from roughly 9.7 ml fresh peripheral blood. This clonotype was counted between two and nine times. The antigen is undetermined. CDR1 and CDR2 (germline): DFQATT, SNEGSKA (reference sequence). This CDR3 spans 12 amino acids. Trimming pared 3 bases from V and 5 bases from J, leaving 10 bases between. The material sequenced was blood. The rearrangement uses TRBV20-1 and TRBJ2-5; possibly TRBD2 for D (6 bases). This receptor was obtained from a woman aged 60 to 75 with Graves' ophthalmopathy. CDR3 residues: CSASYGGETQYF. The CDR3 DNA reads TGCAGTGCTAGTTATGGGGGGGAGACCCAGTACTTC.